Listed here is a single T cell receptor beta chain. This clonotype was seen at least ten times. Its antigen target is currently unknown. No much larger clone is present one base from it, and per-base qualities are unavailable. The sample belongs to a study of MAIT cells during Salmonella Paratyphi A infection (dated by TCRdb to 2017 to 2019). The protocol used for the library was 5' RACE. Two rounds of PCR with Phusion High-Fidelity polymerase amplified TCRbeta, with sample-specific barcodes added in the primers. TCRbeta libraries were generated by template-switch cDNA synthesis with SMARTScribe reverse transcriptase and a TRBC-specific primer. After barcoding, samples were pooled and then prepared using the NEBNext Ultra DNA Library Prep Kit for Illumina. Sequencing of the libraries took place on an Illumina MiSeq using the MiSeq reagent kit v2, 300 cycles. The study's processing was this. Reads were demultiplexed by barcode with Jemultiplexer and aligned with MiTCR using default parameters. Non-functional sequences were filtered out with VDJtools, and clonotypes were defined by amino acid sequence, with frequencies based on assigned sequence reads. In the clonal space homeostasis analysis, clonotypes were binned by frequency as over-represented (0.05-1), large, medium and small. The public reads were reprocessed in TCRdb via fastp at Q25 and MiXCR, keeping in-frame beta chains. Each record represents a unique CDR3 protein, reported with the most common genes and DNA among its rows. The V and J calls were determined by TCRdb, not by the authors. Counted in this sample were around 600 distinct CDR3 sequences; 41% of them appeared once. The top ten clones comprise approximately 53% of the sample.

Trimming removed 6 bases from V and 2 bases from J; the gene matches leave 9 bases unexplained. The germline V gene (reference sequence) yields DFQATT for CDR1 and SNEGSKA for CDR2. Measured from the cysteine to the phenylalanine, the CDR3 is 14 residues long. The DNA shown is the 42-base CDR3, in frame from base 1. Study-wide conclusions, independent of this receptor: Although the availability of volunteer samples limited sample sizes, the sizes were judged adequate for detecting differences between groups. More expansion or contraction among the top five MAIT clonotypes was shown in diagnosed volunteers than in healthy controls (approximately 0.53 versus 0.13), suggesting infection-driven repertoire reshaping. MAIT TRBV usage was oligoclonal, favouring TRBV20 and TRBV6, and appeared unchanged by infection.

According to the study, the label for this sample's time point signals: healthy control second sampling, 21 days after first. MAIT cells were defined as Valpha7.2+ CD161+ T cells and identified and sorted by flow cytometry. Laboratory volunteers or leukocyte cones from the national blood and transplant service were used as healthy adult controls. For RNA extraction, about 5,000 to 11,000 MAIT cells from each sample were sorted straight into RNAqueous-Micro lysis buffer. Unchallenged healthy controls were sampled twice, around 21 days apart, as a control for MAIT repertoire stability. Lymphoprep gradient centrifugation was used to isolate peripheral blood mononuclear cells from blood samples and leukocyte cones. Sorting was done on either a BD FACSAria Fusion or a BD FACSAria III sorter.

The receptor was derived from an adult in good health. Sequenced input: MAIT cells from blood. The V and J segments used are TRBV20-1 and TRBJ2-5, and TRBD2 matches 7 of the central bases. DNA sequence: TGCAGTGCCAGCAGCGCGGGGGAACAAGAGACCCAGTACTTC. Its amino acids are CSASSAGEQETQYF.